Listed below are T cell receptor beta chains from one sample, sequenced in a study of control samples from healthy donors and cancer patients. TCRdb's copy holds only in-frame clones and misses some; the assay was immunoSEQ multiplex PCR. The repertoire holds approximately 12,000 clones, with approximately 94% as singletons. Sequencing input: PBMCs. These receptors were collected from a man in his 70s with head and neck cancer. Both conserved end residues are trimmed from each CDR3. Size values are once, few and many counts, or a class for expanded clones, and some rows have none.

TRBJ2-2 . TRBV12-3/TRBV12-4 11 ASRQLVPGELF
TRBJ2-1 . TRBV12-3/TRBV12-4 11 ASSLGQNNEQF
TRBJ2-7 . TRBV11-3 14 ASSLRGWGPSYEQY
TRBJ2-7 . TRBV19 12 ASIVYRGAYEQY
TRBJ2-1 . TRBV6-5 13 ASSYGGSGSGEQF
TRBJ1-4 . TRBV6-2/TRBV6-3 17 ASRPSRRQGGTSNEKLF
TRBJ2-2 . TRBV5-1 11 ASSVMPTGELF
TRBJ1-1 . TRBV11-3 11 ASSPARSTEAF
TRBJ1-1 . TRBV18 11 ASSGGQNTEAF
TRBJ1-5 once TRBV5-1 13 ASSPGEGGNQPQH
TRBJ1-6 . TRBV30 11 AWNPQGGQALH
TRBJ2-2 once TRBV5-1 14 ASSFSTVANTGELF
TRBJ1-1 . TRBV6-6 13 ASSYRGQGARGAF
TRBJ2-7 . TRBV18 12 ASSSGTGGYEQY
TRBJ2-3 . TRBV7-9 13 ASSLGGQSGDTQY
TRBJ2-7 . TRBV4-2 11 ASSQDGTGEQY
TRBJ2-5 . TRBV4-1 14 ASSQDTERGGETQY
TRBJ2-2 . TRBV29-1 12 SAGTGTGRGELF
TRBJ2-5 once TRBV18 11 ASSPGIRETQY
TRBJ2-2 . TRBV6-4 10 ASRAVPGELF
TRBJ2-3 . TRBV5-1 12 ASRFGPLGDTQY
TRBJ2-7 . TRBV11-3 11 ASSPRATSEQY
TRBJ2-5 . TRBV7-9 16 ASSLVGLWGQFWETQY
TRBJ1-2 . TRBV10-3 15 AISESIVGRGGAGYT
TRBJ2-2 . TRBV18 11 ASSPPSTGELF
TRBJ1-4 . TRBV7-6 13 ASSLGGTGEEKLF
TRBJ2-7 . TRBV5-6 10 ASSSSSYEQY
TRBJ1-3 . TRBV18 13 ASSPGHGGWNTIY
TRBJ2-3 once TRBV6-1 17 ASSEGLAGVGYSTDTQY
TRBJ2-7 . TRBV10-3 12 AISGTGYSYEQY
TRBJ2-3 once TRBV7-3 14 ASSPGTSGTTDTQY
TRBJ1-5 . TRBV12-3/TRBV12-4 11 ASTKRDSQPQH
TRBJ1-4 . TRBV29-1 12 SVEMQETNEKLF
TRBJ2-3 . TRBV2 8 ASRSYTQY
TRBJ2-7 . TRBV5-1 12 ASSWGGSSYEQY
TRBJ2-3 . TRBV5-1 11 ASSGSGTDTQY
TRBJ2-7 . TRBV5-1 13 ASSTRTGEVIEQY
TRBJ2-3 . TRBV20-1 13 SASLAGGNTDTQY
TRBJ1-5 once TRBV5-1 13 ASSLDGGGSQPQH
TRBJ2-3 . TRBV10-3 12 AISERAGADTQY
TRBJ2-1 . TRBV11-2 11 ASSSGQYNEQF
TRBJ2-1 . TRBV14 11 ASSRDFYNEQF
TRBJ2-7 . TRBV18 11 ASSRDRGYEQY
TRBJ1-4 . TRBV15 13 ATSPQTATNEKLF
TRBJ2-1 . TRBV5-4 13 ASSLTGTSGNEQF